The 21 T cell receptor beta chains given below trace back to one sample, sequenced in a study of T cell repertoires in cytomegalovirus infection. Each CDR3 protein is one row after TCRdb ran MiXCR on the reads. This table has fewer than 80,000 distinct CDR3 sequences, about 3.8% appearing once. The sequencing sample was made of PBMCs. The receptors here all came from a human donor in good health (CMV status not recorded). Some clones in this sample may be carry-over from other donors' samples.

This clonotype was seen many times. The genes are TRBV7-2 and TRBJ1-1; D is unresolved. Between the trimmed V and J ends, which lost 1 base and 6 bases, there was a span of 9 bases. Germline V gene data show CDR1 as SGHTA and CDR2 as FQGNSA. CDR3 length: 13 amino acids. In DNA form, the CDR3 reads TGTGCCAGCAGCTTAGATATGATAGCTGAAGCTTTCTTT. The encoded protein is CASSLDMIAEAFF.

This clonotype was seen many times. This rearrangement joins TRBV19 to TRBJ1-1; 7 bases match TRBD1. V lost 7 bases, J lost 0 bases, and 8 bases stayed unmatched. This CDR3 has 15 residues. Germline-derived CDR1 and CDR2 are LNHDA and SQIVND (reference sequence). CDR3 sequence (DNA): TGTGCCAGTACCATTACAGGGGTGATGAACACTGAAGCTTTCTTT. This encodes CASTITGVMNTEAFF.

This clonotype was seen ten or more times. This rearrangement joins TRBV20-1 to TRBJ2-3; D remains unclear. This CDR3 comprises 13 residues. Germline assignment: CDR1 DFQATT and CDR2 SNEGSKA (reference sequence). Trimming cost V 0 bases and J 0 bases, with 4 bases left between them. CDR3 protein: CSARDPSTDTQYF. The CDR3 DNA is TGCAGTGCTAGAGATCCCAGCACAGATACGCAGTATTTT.

There are many counts of this clonotype. This chain links TRBV19 with TRBJ2-7; perhaps D is TRBD1 or TRBD2 (5 bases each). CDR1 and CDR2 from the germline V gene are LNHDA and SQIVND (reference sequence). V gave up 9 bases and J gave up 2 bases, with 11 bases separating them. The CDR3 is 12 residues long. The CDR3 region has the DNA TGTGCCAGCGTGGGACGGACCTACGAGCAGTACTTC. Encoded protein: CASVGRTYEQYF.

This clonotype occurred many times. This CDR3 reads CASSLRGQWVIAKNIQYF. Written as DNA, the CDR3 is TGTGCCAGCAGTTTGCGTGGACAGTGGGTGATAGCCAAAAACATTCAGTACTTC. J is TRBJ2-4 and V is TRBV27, with D possibly TRBD1 on 6 matching bases. This CDR3 is built from 18 residues. V shed 3 bases and J shed 0 bases, with 18 bases lying between them. Germline values: CDR1 MNHEY, CDR2 SMNVEV (reference sequence).

This clonotype was seen many times. The chain employs TRBV2 and TRBJ1-5, with D unresolved. The germline V gene has CDR1 SNHLY and CDR2 FYNNEI. V lost 6 bases to trimming and J lost 4 bases, with 7 bases between them. This CDR3 is 12 amino acids long. CDR3 DNA: TGTGCCAGCAGCGATTCTAATCAGCCCCAGCATTTT. This gives the protein CASSDSNQPQHF.

There are many counts of this clonotype. The CDR3 reads CASSSTGTGYQPQHF. The CDR3 DNA reads as TGTGCCAGCAGTTCGACCGGGACAGGGTATCAGCCCCAGCATTTT. The chain couples TRBV28 to TRBJ1-5; 9 bases align to TRBD1. J gave up 5 bases and V 4 bases, and 6 bases lay outside the gene matches. The CDR3 has 15 residues. The germline CDR1 and CDR2 sequences are MDHEN and SYDVKM.

This clonotype was found many times. This chain connects TRBV28 to TRBJ2-5, with a tentative D call TRBD2 (6 bases). Per germline, CDR1 MDHEN and CDR2 SYDVKM. Deletions cut 5 bases from V and 5 bases from J, with 18 bases between. The CDR3 is made up of 15 amino acids. CDR3 region: CASSPVPGTAETQYF. CDR3 sequence (DNA): TGTGCCAGCAGTCCAGTCCCCGGGACTGCGGAGACCCAGTACTTC.

By share of the sample, this clonotype is medium-sized (0.01 to 0.1%). The rearrangement uses TRBV7-2 and TRBJ2-3, with D maybe TRBD2 (5 bases). The germline V and J ends were trimmed by 4 bases and 0 bases, with 8 bases remaining between them. CDR1 and CDR2 from the germline V gene are SGHTA and FQGNSA. The CDR3 runs to 14 residues. CDR3 sequence: CASSSSLSTDTQYF. CDR3 DNA: TGTGCCAGCAGCTCTAGCCTTAGCACAGATACGCAGTATTTT. The complete variable domain, with remaining parts taken from reference TRBV7-2 and TRBJ2-3, reads GAGVSQSPSNKVTEKGKDVELRCDPISGHTALYWYRQSLGQGLEFLIYFQGNSAPDKSGLPSDRFSAERTGGSVSTLTIQRTQQEDSAVYLCASSSSLSTDTQYFGPGTRLTVL.

This clonotype appeared many times. The chain carries TRBV7-2 and TRBJ2-1; 13 bases are a match to TRBD2. Per germline, CDR1 SGHTA and CDR2 FQGNSA. CDR3 length: 16 amino acids. Trimming cost V 3 bases and J 12 bases; bases outside gene matches: 11. The CDR3 protein is CASSFQLAGGLEGQFF. CDR3 nucleotide sequence: TGTGCCAGCAGCTTTCAACTAGCGGGGGGGCTGGAGGGGCAGTTCTTC.

There are many counts of this clonotype. The J gene is TRBJ2-5, the V gene TRBV7-9; 8 bases align to TRBD2. The CDR3 extends over 14 amino acids. The V gene's germline CDR1 is SEHNR and CDR2 FQNEAQ (reference sequence). V gave up 5 bases and J gave up 1 base; unmatched junction bases: 3. The CDR3 DNA sequence: TGTGCCAGCAGCAAACTAGCGGCCCAAGAGACCCAGTACTTC. Protein sequence: CASSKLAAQETQYF.

This clonotype came up many times. The CDR3 DNA follows: TGCAGTATCTCCCCGGGACAGGGGACAAGTGGCTACACCTTC. Its protein is CSISPGQGTSGYTF. The chain couples TRBV20-1 to TRBJ1-2, with 10 bases lining up with TRBD1. J gave up 7 bases and V 8 bases, and 13 bases lay outside the gene matches. CDR3 size: 14 residues. Germline V CDR1 and CDR2: DFQATT, SNEGSKA (reference sequence).

This clonotype was seen many times. CDR3 DNA sequence: TGTGCCAGCAGCCCTCCCCCAGGACAAGAGACCCAGTACTTC. Translation: CASSPPPGQETQYF. The chain recombines TRBV11-2 with TRBJ2-5; no clear D gene. The length of the CDR3 is 14 residues. Germline assignment: CDR1 SGHAT and CDR2 FQNNGV. The V end lost 5 bases, the J end lost 2 bases, and 12 bases lay between the germline ends.

This clonotype occurred many times. The chain recombines TRBV9 with TRBJ2-5; no clear D. The CDR3 extends over 13 amino acids. Trimming took 3 bases from V and 1 from J, leaving 7 bases between them. CDR1 SGDLS and CDR2 YYNGEE come from the germline V gene. The CDR3 nucleotides read TGTGCCAGCAGCGGAGGATCCCAAGAGACCCAGTACTTC. Its protein is CASSGGSQETQYF.

This clonotype was seen repeatedly, ten times or more. The chain employs TRBV29-1 and TRBJ2-7, with 10 bases identical to TRBD1. This CDR3 contains 12 residues. Germline CDR1 SQVTM, CDR2 ANQGSEA. Unmatched junction bases numbered 1, after V lost 4 bases and J lost 4 bases. This CDR3 reads CSVGTGGYEQYF. CDR3 DNA sequence: TGCAGCGTTGGGACAGGGGGGTACGAGCAGTACTTC.

This clonotype was seen ten or more times. The rearrangement joins TRBV4-2 to TRBJ1-6; 9 bases are a match to TRBD1. The V gene end was trimmed by 1 base and the J gene end by 13 bases; junction bases not matched to a gene: 11. Germline V CDR1 and CDR2: LGHNA, YNFKEQ. The CDR3 spans 16 residues. The CDR3 nucleotides read TGTGCCAGCAGCCAAGCCCTAGACAGGGGGTGGTTGCCCCTCCACTTT. It encodes CASSQALDRGWLPLHF.

This clonotype showed up many times. This chain links TRBV12-3 or TRBV12-4 with TRBJ2-5; D perhaps matches TRBD1 (5 bases). The CDR3 contains 13 residues. V dropped 5 bases and J dropped 5 bases, with 12 bases sitting between them. This CDR3 reads CASSLLGRETQYF. CDR3 coding DNA: TGTGCCAGCAGTCTGCTGGGGCGGGAGACCCAGTACTTC.

This clonotype was found many times. The chain couples TRBV7-2 to TRBJ1-5; D unresolved. This CDR3 contains 15 residues. Trimming removed 1 base from V and 1 base from J, with 8 bases in between. Germline-derived CDR1 and CDR2 are SGHTA and FQGNSA. The CDR3 reads CASSLDTGSNQPQHF. Written as DNA, the CDR3 is TGTGCCAGCAGCTTAGACACGGGAAGCAATCAGCCCCAGCATTTT.

The table lists this clonotype with many counts. The chain is built from TRBV20-1 and TRBJ2-3; TRBD2 matches at 7 bases. The junction had 7 bases not matched to a gene; V was cut back by 5 bases and J by 2 bases. The germline V gene has CDR1 DFQATT and CDR2 SNEGSKA (reference sequence). This CDR3 is built from 14 residues. The CDR3 protein is CSAVTSAFTDTQYF. For the CDR3, the DNA is TGCAGTGCTGTTACTAGCGCCTTCACAGATACGCAGTATTTT.

Ten or more counts support this clonotype. This chain links TRBV28 with TRBJ2-7, with D unclear. Per the germline V gene, CDR1 is MDHEN and CDR2 is SYDVKM. The CDR3 spans 15 residues. Between the trimmed V and J ends, which lost 5 bases and 1 base, there was a span of 15 bases. The chain's CDR3 is CASSIRTQLSYEQYF. CDR3 bases: TGTGCCAGCAGTATCAGGACGCAACTTTCCTACGAGCAGTACTTC.

This clonotype was recorded at least ten times. V usage is TRBV7-2 and J usage is TRBJ2-7; 11 positions agree with TRBD1. CDR1 is SGHTA and CDR2 is FQGNSA in the germline V gene. The CDR3 covers 16 residues. Unmatched junction bases numbered 6, after V lost 0 bases and J lost 5 bases. CDR3 bases: TGTGCCAGCAGCTTAGCGGGGGGACAGGGGGGCGACGAGCAGTACTTC. Translation: CASSLAGGQGGDEQYF.